Here is one TCR beta chain with its context. Its specificity is not known. Other nucleotide sequences in the sample specify the same CDR3. CD45RO-negative cells were positively selected for CCR7, leaving out terminally differentiated effector memory CD45RA+ cells. The data stem from a study of shared clonotypes between healthy human individuals. V trimming: 3 bases; J trimming: 2 bases; junction bases outside the gene matches: 5. There are 14 residues in the CDR3. Germline CDR1 SQVTM, CDR2 ANQGSEA. The table came from immunoSEQ multiplex PCR; TCRdb's copy has only in-frame clones and leaves some out. The data show more than 2 million clones, over 85% seen once. Study-level findings and limits: It was the few donors that limited the genetic and exposure-history diversity represented. Richness estimates generally favored naive over memory subsets. Researchers sampled only blood; tissue repertoires likely differ.

Sample: naive CD8+ T cells from PBMCs. The rearrangement uses TRBV29-1 and TRBJ2-7; TRBD1 matches 9 bases. This receptor was obtained from a man aged 18 to 30 in good health. Some clones in this sample may be carry-over from other donors' samples. CDR3 sequence reads: CSVDFGTGPYEQYF. In DNA form, the CDR3 reads TGCAGCGTTGATTTTGGGACAGGGCCCTACGAGCAGTACTTC.